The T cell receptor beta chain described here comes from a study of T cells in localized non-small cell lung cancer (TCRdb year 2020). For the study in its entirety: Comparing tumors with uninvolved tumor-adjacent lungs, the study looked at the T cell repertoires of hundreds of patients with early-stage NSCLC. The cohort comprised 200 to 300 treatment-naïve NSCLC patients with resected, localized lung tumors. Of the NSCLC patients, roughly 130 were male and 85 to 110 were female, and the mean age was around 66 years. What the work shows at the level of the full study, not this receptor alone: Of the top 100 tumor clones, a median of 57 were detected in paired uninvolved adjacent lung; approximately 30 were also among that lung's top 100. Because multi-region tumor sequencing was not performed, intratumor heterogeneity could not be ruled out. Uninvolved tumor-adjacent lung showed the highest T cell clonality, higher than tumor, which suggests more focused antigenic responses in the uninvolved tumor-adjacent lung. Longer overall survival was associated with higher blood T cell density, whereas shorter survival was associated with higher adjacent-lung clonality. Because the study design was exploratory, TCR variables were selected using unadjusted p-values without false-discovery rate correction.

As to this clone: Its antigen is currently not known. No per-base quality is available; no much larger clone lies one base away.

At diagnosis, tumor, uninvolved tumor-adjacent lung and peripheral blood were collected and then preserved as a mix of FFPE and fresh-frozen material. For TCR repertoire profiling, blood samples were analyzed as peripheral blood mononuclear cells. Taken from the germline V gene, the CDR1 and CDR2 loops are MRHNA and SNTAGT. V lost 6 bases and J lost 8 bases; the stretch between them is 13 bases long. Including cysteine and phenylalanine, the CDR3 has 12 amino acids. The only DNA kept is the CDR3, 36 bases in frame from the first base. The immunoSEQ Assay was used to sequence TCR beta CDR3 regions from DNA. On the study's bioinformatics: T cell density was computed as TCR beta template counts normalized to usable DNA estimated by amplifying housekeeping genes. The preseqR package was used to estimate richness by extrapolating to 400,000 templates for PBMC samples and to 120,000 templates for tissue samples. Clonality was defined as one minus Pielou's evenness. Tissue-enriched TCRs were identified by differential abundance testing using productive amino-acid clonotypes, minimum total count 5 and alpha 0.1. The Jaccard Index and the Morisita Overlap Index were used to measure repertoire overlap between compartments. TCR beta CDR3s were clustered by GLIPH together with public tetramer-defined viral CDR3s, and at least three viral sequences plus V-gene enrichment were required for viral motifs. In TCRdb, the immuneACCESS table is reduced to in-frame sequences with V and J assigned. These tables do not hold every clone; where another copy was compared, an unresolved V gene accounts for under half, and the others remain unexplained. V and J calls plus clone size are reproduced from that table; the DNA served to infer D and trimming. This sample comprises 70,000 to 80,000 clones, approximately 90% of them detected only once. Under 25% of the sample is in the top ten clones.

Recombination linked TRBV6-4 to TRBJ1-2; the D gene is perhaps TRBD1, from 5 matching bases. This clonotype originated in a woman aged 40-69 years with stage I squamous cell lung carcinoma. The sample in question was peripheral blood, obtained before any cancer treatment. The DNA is TGTGCCAGCAGGGGGGATTTCGGCGGCTACACCTTC. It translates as CASRGDFGGYTF.